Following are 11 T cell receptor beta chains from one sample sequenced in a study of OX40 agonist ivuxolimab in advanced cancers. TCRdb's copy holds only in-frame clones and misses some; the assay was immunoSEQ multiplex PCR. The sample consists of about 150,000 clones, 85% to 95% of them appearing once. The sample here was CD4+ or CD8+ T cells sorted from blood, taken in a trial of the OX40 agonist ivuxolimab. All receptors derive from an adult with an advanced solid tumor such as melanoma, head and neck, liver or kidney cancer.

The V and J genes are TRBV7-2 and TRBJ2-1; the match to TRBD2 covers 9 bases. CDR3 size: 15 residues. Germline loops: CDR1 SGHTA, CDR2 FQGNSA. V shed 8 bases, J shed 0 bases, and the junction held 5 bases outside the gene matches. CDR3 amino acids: CASASGGSSYNEQFF. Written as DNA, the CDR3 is TGTGCCAGCGCCAGCGGGGGGAGCTCCTACAATGAGCAGTTCTTC.

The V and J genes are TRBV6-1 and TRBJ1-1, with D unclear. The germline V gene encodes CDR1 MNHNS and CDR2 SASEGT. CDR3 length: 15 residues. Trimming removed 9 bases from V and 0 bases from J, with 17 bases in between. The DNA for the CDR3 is TGTGCCAGTAGGACGGAGCCAAATCTGAACACTGAAGCTTTCTTT. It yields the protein CASRTEPNLNTEAFF.

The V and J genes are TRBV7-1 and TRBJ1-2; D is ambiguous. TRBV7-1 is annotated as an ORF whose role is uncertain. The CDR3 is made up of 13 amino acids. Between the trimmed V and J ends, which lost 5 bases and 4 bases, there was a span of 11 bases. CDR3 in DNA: TGTGCCAGCAGCGGTTATGACTTCTATGGCTACACCTTC. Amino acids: CASSGYDFYGYTF.

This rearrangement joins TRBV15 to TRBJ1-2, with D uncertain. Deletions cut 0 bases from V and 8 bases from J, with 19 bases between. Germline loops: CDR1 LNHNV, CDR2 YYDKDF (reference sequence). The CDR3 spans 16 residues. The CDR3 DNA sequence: TGTGCCACCAGCAGAGAAAATAAAGGGCCCGTAGGGGGCTACACCTTC. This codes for CATSRENKGPVGGYTF.

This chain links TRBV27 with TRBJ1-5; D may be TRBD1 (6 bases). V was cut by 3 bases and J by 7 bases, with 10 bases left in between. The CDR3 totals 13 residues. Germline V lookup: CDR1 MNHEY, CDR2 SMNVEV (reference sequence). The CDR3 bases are TGTGCCAGCAGTTTTGGGGGGGCCCAGCCCCAGCATTTT. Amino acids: CASSFGGAQPQHF.

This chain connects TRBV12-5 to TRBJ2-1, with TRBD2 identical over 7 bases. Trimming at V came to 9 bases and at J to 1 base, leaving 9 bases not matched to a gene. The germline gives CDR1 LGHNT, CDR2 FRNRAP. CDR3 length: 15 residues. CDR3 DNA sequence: TGTGCTAGCCGCTCCGGGAGGAGTTCCTACAATGAGCAGTTCTTC. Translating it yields CASRSGRSSYNEQFF.

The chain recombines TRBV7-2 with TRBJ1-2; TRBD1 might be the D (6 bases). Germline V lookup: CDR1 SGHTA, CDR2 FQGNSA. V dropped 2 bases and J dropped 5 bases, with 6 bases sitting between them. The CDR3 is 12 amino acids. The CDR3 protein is CASSLQGYGYTF. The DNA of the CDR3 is TGTGCCAGCAGCTTACAGGGGTATGGCTACACCTTC.

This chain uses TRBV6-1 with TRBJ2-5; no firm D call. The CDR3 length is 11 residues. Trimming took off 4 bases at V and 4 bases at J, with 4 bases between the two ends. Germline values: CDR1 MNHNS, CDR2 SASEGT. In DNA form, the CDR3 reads TGTGCCAGCAGTGTTCGAGAGACCCAGTACTTC. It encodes CASSVRETQYF.

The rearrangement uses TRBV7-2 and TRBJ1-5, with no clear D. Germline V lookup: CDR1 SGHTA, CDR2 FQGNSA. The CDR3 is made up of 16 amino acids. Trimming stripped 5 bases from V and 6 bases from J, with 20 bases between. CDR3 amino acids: CASSGLGPSVVQPQHF. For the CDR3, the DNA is TGTGCCAGCAGCGGTCTTGGTCCTTCTGTAGTTCAGCCCCAGCATTTT.

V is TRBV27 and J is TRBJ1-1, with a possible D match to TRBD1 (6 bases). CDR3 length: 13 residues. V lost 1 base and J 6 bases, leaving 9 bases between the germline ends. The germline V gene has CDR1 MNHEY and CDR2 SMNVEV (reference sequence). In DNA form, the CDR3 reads TGTGCCAGCAGTTTATGGGGGGGGCCTGAAGCTTTCTTT. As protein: CASSLWGGPEAFF.

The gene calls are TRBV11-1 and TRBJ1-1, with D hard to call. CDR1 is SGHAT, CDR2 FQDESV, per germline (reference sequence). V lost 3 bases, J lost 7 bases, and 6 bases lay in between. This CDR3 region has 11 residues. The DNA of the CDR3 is TGTGCCAGCAGCTTTGCGCATGAAGCTTTCTTT. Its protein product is CASSFAHEAFF.